This TCR beta chain emerged from a study of technical replicates of blood from several donors. Assay used: immunoSEQ multiplex PCR; TCRdb lists only in-frame clones, some missing. The sample consists of just over 95,000 clones, around 95% of them appearing once. Trimming stripped 3 bases from V and 2 bases from J, with 16 bases between. In germline, CDR1 is SGHNT, CDR2 YENEEA. CDR3 length: 16 residues. V gene TRBV11-3 combines with J gene TRBJ2-5, with a tentative D call TRBD2 (6 bases). This TCR derives from a human donor in good health. The specimen was T cells isolated from PBMCs. DNA for the CDR3: TGTGCCAGCAGCTTTACCTTATCCCGGGGGCAAGAGACCCAGTACTTC. Amino acids: CASSFTLSRGQETQYF.